This T cell receptor beta chain was profiled in a study of vaccination and CD4 T cells after COVID-19. The assay that was used to sequence DNA from cultured CD4+ T cells was the Oncomine TCR Beta short-read assay. Using its own MiXCR run on the PCR reads, TCRdb lists one record per CDR3 protein. This table holds several thousand distinct CDR3 sequences, approximately 61% found once. As regards this clonotype: Its antigen is not known.

Treatment noted: roughly ten-day PBMC culture with coronavirus spike peptide pools or control peptides (ViraFEST assay). Gathered ahead of the COVID-19 pandemic (2011-2018) were the CD4+ T cells of the unexposed donor. Sequenced input: CD4+ T cells from blood, cultured in vitro. The source of this sequence is a human donor in good health.

CDR3 nucleotide sequence: TGTGCCAGCAGCTTGAAGAATGAGCAGTTCTTC. Translation gives CASSLKNEQFF. The V call is TRBV7-9, the J call TRBJ2-1; D gene unclear. The germline V gene encodes CDR1 SEHNR and CDR2 FQNEAQ (reference sequence). With 3 bases removed from V and 7 bases from J, the gap between germline ends came to 4 bases. The CDR3 consists of 11 residues.